The present T cell receptor beta chain was sequenced within a study of beta chain features in type 1 diabetes. Study results and caveats: Type 1 diabetes patients showed a moderate but significant shortening of TCRB CDR3s in all four CD4+ subsets.

This clone showed up just a few times. The target antigen is unknown. cDNA synthesis used the whole RNA isolate, giving expressed TCRB sequences. The protocol was immunoSEQ multiplex PCR, while the TCRdb copy is restricted to in-frame clones and leaves out a portion. Of about 52,000 clones listed, less than 55% were seen once; the top ten hold more than 1.4%. The CDR3 is 14 residues long. V lost 1 base and J 0 bases, leaving 7 bases between the germline ends. CDR1 and CDR2 (germline): LNHNV, YYDKDF (reference sequence). The sequence derives from a man aged 25 to 45 with type 1 diabetes. V is TRBV15 and J is TRBJ2-7; D remains unclear. The sample comprised Tregs from blood. The CDR3 sequence: CATSRAVNSYEQYF. In DNA, the CDR3 is TGTGCCACCAGCAGAGCTGTTAACTCCTACGAGCAGTACTTC.